Below, 14 T cell receptor beta chains from the same sample are listed, as sequenced in a study of shared clonotypes between healthy human individuals. The protocol was immunoSEQ multiplex PCR, while the TCRdb copy is restricted to in-frame clones and leaves out a portion. The table has a few hundred thousand clones, around 97% seen once. The sample consisted of naive CD4+ T cells sorted from blood. This sample's subset: CD45RA+ positively selected. The origin of the receptors is a woman aged 25 to 39 in good health.

V and J are TRBV19 and TRBJ1-2; D unresolved. The CDR3 consists of 14 residues. The ends were cut back, 1 base at V and 1 base at J, with 7 bases in the middle. Germline values: CDR1 LNHDA, CDR2 SQIVND (reference sequence). The CDR3 sequence is CASSIVGDNYGYTF. The CDR3 coding sequence is TGTGCCAGTAGTATAGTTGGAGATAACTATGGCTACACCTTC.

The chain joins TRBV7-2 to TRBJ1-2; D might be TRBD1 (6 bases). Trimming shortened V by 3 bases and J by 3 bases, and 23 bases separated the two germline ends. The CDR3 consists of 18 residues. CDR1 and CDR2 from the germline V gene are SGHTA and FQGNSA. For the CDR3, the DNA is TGTGCCAGCAGCTTTTCCGTGAATATGGAACAGGGCGACTATGGCTACACCTTC. This codes for CASSFSVNMEQGDYGYTF.

The chain has TRBV5-4 and TRBJ2-2, with TRBD2 as a possible D gene (6 bases). Trimming removed 0 bases at V and 5 bases at J, with 14 bases between. CDR1 SGHNT and CDR2 YYREEE come from the germline V gene (reference sequence). The CDR3 is made up of 16 amino acids. The CDR3: CASSLAGGSLTGELFF. In nucleotides, the CDR3 is TGTGCCAGCAGCTTGGCTGGGGGGAGTTTAACCGGGGAGCTGTTTTTT. Combining the CDR3 with reference TRBV5-4 and TRBJ2-2 gives the whole variable domain ETGVTQSPTHLIKTRGQQVTLRCSSQSGHNTVSWYQQALGQGPQFIFQYYREEENGRGNFPPRFSGLQFPNYSSELNVNALELDDSALYLCASSLAGGSLTGELFFGEGSRLTVL.

V usage is TRBV11-2 and J usage is TRBJ2-1, with 7 bases matching TRBD1. J lost 6 bases, V lost 8 bases, and 10 bases had no gene match. The CDR3 has 14 amino acids. The germline V gene has CDR1 SGHAT and CDR2 FQNNGV. The CDR3 spells CASGGTGASNEQFF. CDR3 coding DNA: TGTGCCAGCGGGGGAACAGGGGCCAGCAATGAGCAGTTCTTC.

CDR3 amino acids: CASSRPKWGDYEQYF. In nucleotides, the CDR3 is TGTGCCAGCAGTCGGCCCAAGTGGGGTGACTACGAGCAGTACTTC. This chain uses TRBV28 with TRBJ2-7; D unresolved. Germline loops: CDR1 MDHEN, CDR2 SYDVKM. V lost 5 bases, J lost 3 bases, and 17 bases lay in between. The CDR3 runs 15 residues. Combining the CDR3 with reference TRBV28 and TRBJ2-7 gives the whole variable domain DVKVTQSSRYLVKRTGEKVFLECVQDMDHENMFWYRQDPGLGLRLIYFSYDVKMKEKGDIPEGYSVSREKKERFSLILESASTNQTSMYLCASSRPKWGDYEQYFGPGTRLTVT.

This rearrangement joins TRBV13 to TRBJ1-3, with D uncertain. V lost 5 bases and J lost 0, with 20 bases in between. The germline CDR1 and CDR2 sequences are PRHDT and FYEKMQ (reference sequence). The length of the CDR3 is 18 residues. The CDR3 is CASSPNHGGTSSGNTIYF. DNA of the CDR3: TGTGCCAGCAGCCCGAACCACGGTGGCACGAGCTCTGGAAACACCATATATTTT. Full variable domain (missing parts from reference TRBV13 and TRBJ1-3): AAGVIQSPRHLIKEKRETATLKCYPIPRHDTVYWYQQGPGQDPQFLISFYEKMQSDKGSIPDRFSAQQFSDYHSELNMSSLELGDSALYFCASSPNHGGTSSGNTIYFGEGSWLTVV.

V is TRBV25-1 and J is TRBJ2-3, with a weak D call TRBD2 (6 bases). Germline assignment: CDR1 MGHDK and CDR2 SYGVNS. CDR3 length: 15 residues. V was cut by 3 bases and J by 0 bases, with 10 bases left in between. The CDR3 bases are TGTGCCAGCAGTGAGCCGGGGACTAGCACAGATACGCAGTATTTT. Translation: CASSEPGTSTDTQYF.

V is TRBV15 and J is TRBJ1-2, with 12 nucleotides matching TRBD1. From germline, CDR1 is LNHNV and CDR2 YYDKDF (reference sequence). The CDR3 is made up of 15 amino acids. Trimming removed 3 bases from V and 6 bases from J; junction bases left unmatched: 5. The CDR3 DNA is TGTGCCACCAGCAGGGCAGGGACAGGGGGCAATGGCTACACCTTC. Translating gives CATSRAGTGGNGYTF.

In its sample, this clone was seen once. The chain joins TRBV19 to TRBJ2-3, with D tentatively TRBD2 (5 bases). The CDR3 length is 13 residues. V lost 6 bases and J lost 6, with 13 bases in between. Germline assignment: CDR1 LNHDA and CDR2 SQIVND (reference sequence). Written as DNA, the CDR3 is TGTGCCAGTAGCCTTCCCTCGGGGGATACGCAGTATTTT. Translating gives CASSLPSGDTQYF.

This sequence joins TRBV7-6 and TRBJ2-2; unclear D gene. Germline CDR1 and CDR2: SGHVS and FNYEAQ. This CDR3 comprises 14 residues. The V gene lost 1 base and the J gene lost 2 bases, with 5 bases spanning the gap. CDR3 loop: CASSLGANTGELFF. Written as DNA, the CDR3 is TGTGCCAGCAGCTTAGGGGCCAACACCGGGGAGCTGTTTTTT.

Only one count was recorded for this clone. V usage is TRBV15 and J usage is TRBJ2-1; D gene unclear. Trimming stripped 0 bases from V and 0 bases from J, with 6 bases between. The CDR3 extends over 15 amino acids. CDR1 and CDR2 from the germline V gene are LNHNV and YYDKDF (reference sequence). The CDR3 coding sequence is TGTGCCACCAGCAGAGAGCTCGGCTCCTACAATGAGCAGTTCTTC. It is translated as CATSRELGSYNEQFF.

This sequence joins TRBV19 and TRBJ2-7, with D perhaps TRBD1 (5 bases). This CDR3 contains 15 residues. Germline V lookup: CDR1 LNHDA, CDR2 SQIVND (reference sequence). Deletions cut 3 bases from V and 3 bases from J, with 15 bases between. CDR3 sequence reads: CASSIDSSGGYEQYF. The CDR3 region has the DNA TGTGCCAGTAGTATTGACAGCTCAGGCGGCTACGAGCAGTACTTC.

This clone was found once. This chain joins TRBV5-6 and TRBJ1-5; 10 nucleotides line up with TRBD1. Germline-derived CDR1 and CDR2 are SGHDT and YYEEEE. This CDR3 comprises 13 residues. V gave up 4 bases and J gave up 7 bases; unmatched junction bases: 2. The CDR3 sequence is CASSATGGQPQHF. The CDR3 DNA follows: TGTGCCAGCAGCGCGACAGGGGGCCAGCCCCAGCATTTT.

The chain is built from TRBV4-1 and TRBJ1-4; D remains ambiguous. Germline loops: CDR1 MGHRA, CDR2 YSYEKL. V was trimmed by 4 bases and J by 5 bases, leaving 11 bases between them. CDR3 length: 14 amino acids. The CDR3 coding sequence is TGCGCCAGCAGCCCGCGTGGGGTCAATGAAAAACTGTTTTTT. Translating gives CASSPRGVNEKLFF.